The present T cell receptor (beta chain) was sequenced within a study of blood T cell repertoires in COVID-19. Authors' methods: Reference gene primer amplification in the assay estimated nucleated cell counts. Method: immunoSEQ multiplex PCR; TCRdb's copy keeps in-frame clones and lacks some. Clone size and V and J calls were adopted from that table, with D and trimming inferred from the DNA. The sample yields 120,000 to 150,000 clones, around 87% seen once. Cohort assignment relied on participant-reported clinical history. The sequenced material came from PBMCs or T cells enriched from blood (not recorded which). The receptor comes from a woman aged 25 to 39 with acute COVID-19.

CDR3 DNA: TGTGCCAGCAGCCAAGATCTTCGGGTAGCGGGACACTCGAGGCCCACAGATACGCAGTATTTT. This translates into CASSQDLRVAGHSRPTDTQYF. The chain recombines TRBV14 with TRBJ2-3; 8 bases are shared with TRBD2. With 0 bases clipped from V and 2 bases from J, the junction kept 19 bases outside the gene matches. The V gene's germline CDR1 is SGHDN and CDR2 FVKESK. CDR3 length: 21 amino acids.